This is a list of T cell receptor beta chains from one sample in a study of T-cell reconstitution after alpha-beta-depleted transplantation in children. TCRdb recomputed calls from the PCR reads with MiXCR, one row per CDR3 protein. The sample has a few hundred thousand distinct CDR3 sequences, roughly a tenth seen once; the top ten hold over 6%. Here the sequenced sample was PBMCs, taken before TCRalphabeta/CD19-depleted stem cell transplant. Every receptor here comes from a boy younger than two with acute myeloid leukemia, due to receive a stem cell transplant. Both conserved end residues are part of each CDR3. Each record gives: clone size, D gene, J gene, V gene, CDR3 DNA, CDR3 protein. A D gene is named only where the DNA matches it firmly. Clone size, where shown, is once, few, many, or a class for clones that have expanded.

size: NA; D: TRBD2; J: TRBJ2-5; V: TRBV7-2; DNA: TGTGCCAGCAGCTTAGGGGGACTAGCGGGGGTCAGGGAGACCCAGTACTTC; CDR3: CASSLGGLAGVRETQYF
size: few; D: TRBD1; J: TRBJ1-1; V: TRBV12-3/TRBV12-4; DNA: TGTGCCAGCAGCCTAAAACAGGGGGTGAACACTGAAGCTTTCTTT; CDR3: CASSLKQGVNTEAFF
size: many; D: NA; J: TRBJ1-1; V: TRBV5-1; DNA: TGCGCCAGCAGCTTGCTGTTCCCTCTAATGAACACTGAAGCTTTCTTT; CDR3: CASSLLFPLMNTEAFF
size: NA; D: NA; J: TRBJ2-7; V: TRBV27; DNA: TGTGCCAGCAGTTTGGCCGGGTCCGCCTACGAGCAGTACTTC; CDR3: CASSLAGSAYEQYF
size: many; D: NA; J: TRBJ1-5; V: TRBV7-9; DNA: TGTGCCAGCAGCTTAAGGGACCATCAGCCCCAGCATTTT; CDR3: CASSLRDHQPQHF
size: NA; D: NA; J: TRBJ2-6; V: TRBV6-2/TRBV6-3; DNA: TGTCCCAGCAGTTCCTGGGTTGGGGCCAACGTCCTGACTTTC; CDR3: CPSSSWVGANVLTF
size: many; D: NA; J: TRBJ2-2; V: TRBV5-1; DNA: TGCGCCAGCAGCTCCCACCGGTCCGGAGGGCGGGAGCTGTTTTTT; CDR3: CASSSHRSGGRELFF
size: many; D: NA; J: TRBJ1-3; V: TRBV9; DNA: TGTGCCAGCAGCCCGAGGAGCTCTGGAAACACCATATATTTT; CDR3: CASSPRSSGNTIYF
size: many; D: NA; J: TRBJ1-5; V: TRBV12-3/TRBV12-4; DNA: TGTGCCAGCAGTCAGACAGGCATAGGCAATCAGCCCCAGCATTTT; CDR3: CASSQTGIGNQPQHF
size: many; D: NA; J: TRBJ2-3; V: TRBV9; DNA: TGTGCCAGCAGCGTTGGGGGAGCAGATACGCAGTATTTT; CDR3: CASSVGGADTQYF
size: many; D: NA; J: TRBJ2-7; V: TRBV7-9; DNA: TGTGCCAGCAGCTTTTCGGCAGGGGAAGAGAACGAGCAGTACTTC; CDR3: CASSFSAGEENEQYF
size: many; D: TRBD2; J: TRBJ2-1; V: TRBV7-2; DNA: TGTGCCAGCAGCTCCCCGGTCAGCGGGAGGGCCTTTCGGAACAATGAGCAGTTCTTC; CDR3: CASSSPVSGRAFRNNEQFF
size: many; D: TRBD1; J: TRBJ1-6; V: TRBV20-1; DNA: TGCAGTGCTAACCAGGGGGCTGGCAATTCACCCCTCCACTTT; CDR3: CSANQGAGNSPLHF
size: many; D: NA; J: TRBJ2-2; V: TRBV21-1; DNA: TGTGCCAGCAGCGCCCTGACCGGGACAGAAACCGGGGAGCTGTTTTTT; CDR3: CASSALTGTETGELFF
size: many; D: TRBD1; J: TRBJ2-1; V: TRBV7-2; DNA: TGTGCCAGCAGCTTAGGGTACAGGGGCCCCTTTAATGAGCAGTTCTTC; CDR3: CASSLGYRGPFNEQFF
size: many; D: NA; J: TRBJ2-2; V: TRBV4-3; DNA: TGCGCCAGCAGCCAAGATCTAGCGAGGAACACCGGGGAGCTGTTTTTT; CDR3: CASSQDLARNTGELFF
size: NA; D: NA; J: TRBJ2-7; V: TRBV7-6; DNA: TGTGCCAGCAGCTTACCCCGACAGGGAAAAGCGGGAGATCCGCTCGAGCAGTACTTC; CDR3: CASSLPRQGKAGDPLEQYF
size: NA; D: TRBD2; J: TRBJ2-3; V: TRBV7-9; DNA: TGTGCCAGCAGCTTAGGCAGCGGGAGGGCCCTAGATACGCAGTATTTT; CDR3: CASSLGSGRALDTQYF
size: few; D: NA; J: TRBJ1-2; V: TRBV7-9; DNA: TGTGCCAGCAGCTTAGAGCGGGGCAAACGGAACACCTTC; CDR3: CASSLERGKRNTF
size: many; D: NA; J: TRBJ1-4; V: TRBV7-2; DNA: TGTGCCAGCAGCTTAAGGGGAAAGAATATATTTGGAAAACTGTTTTTT; CDR3: CASSLRGKNIFGKLFF
size: many; D: NA; J: TRBJ2-4; V: TRBV12-3/TRBV12-4; DNA: TGTGCCAGCACTCGGAATTTAGCCAAAAACATTCAGTACTTC; CDR3: CASTRNLAKNIQYF
size: many; D: TRBD1; J: TRBJ2-3; V: TRBV5-5; DNA: TGTGCCAGCAGCTCCGGACAGGGGAGCACAGATACGCAGTATTTT; CDR3: CASSSGQGSTDTQYF
size: NA; D: NA; J: TRBJ1-5; V: TRBV9; DNA: TGTGCCAGCAGCCCCCGGGACATACCTAATCAGCCCCAGCATTTT; CDR3: CASSPRDIPNQPQHF
size: NA; D: TRBD2; J: TRBJ2-4; V: TRBV5-4; DNA: TGTGCCAGCAGCGAGGTGGGAGGGAAGAACATTCAGTACTTC; CDR3: CASSEVGGKNIQYF
size: many; D: TRBD1; J: TRBJ1-5; V: TRBV12-3/TRBV12-4; DNA: TGTGCCAGCAGCCTGGGACAGGGGGCGAAGCGTCAGCCCCAGCATTTT; CDR3: CASSLGQGAKRQPQHF
size: many; D: TRBD2; J: TRBJ2-4; V: TRBV7-2; DNA: TGTGCCAGCAGCTTAGGGGGGGGCATTCAGTACTTC; CDR3: CASSLGGGIQYF
size: few; D: NA; J: TRBJ1-1; V: TRBV5-1; DNA: TGCGCCAGCAGCTTGGTGGGGGGGACGAGGATGAACACTGAAGCTTTCTTT; CDR3: CASSLVGGTRMNTEAFF